The present entry profiles one T cell receptor beta chain with its context. This clone's antigen is unknown. No much larger clonotype is one base removed from it; base qualities were not supplied. Another Seattle source contributed samples from volunteer blood donors who had recovered from COVID-19. Whole blood was collected in K2EDTA tubes by collaborating institutions according to the institutions' own protocols. For TCRbeta analysis, collaborators shipped samples as frozen whole blood, isolated PBMCs, or DNA extracted from either of those sample types. This entry is derived from a study of blood T cell repertoires in COVID-19 (dated by TCRdb to 2018 to 2021). As for the study more broadly: The collaborator samples originated in the United States, Italy and Spain and spanned the acute and convalescent phases of COVID-19. The repertoires were made available in a free public database intended to serve as a resource for research on the immune response to SARS-CoV-2. The prospective study material was composed of cDNA or gDNA derived from T cells, B-cell-depleted T cells, or PBMCs. Samples came from the ongoing ImmuneRACE study (first 160 participants) plus 1,254 subjects from 6 global collaborators. Where HLA class I and class II types were available, the types were taken from metadata supplied by the sample provider, not from assay-based typing. The sample metadata nearly always contained a de-identified subject ID, COVID-19 status, age in years and sex. The dataset comprised deeply sampled blood TCRbeta repertoires from subjects exposed to, actively infected with, or recovered from COVID-19.

Paper-wide results and their limitations: How much clinical and demographic metadata was included differed by source and by participant, and the metadata was provided uncurated.

TCRbeta CDR3 regions were amplified from genomic DNA by means of the immunoSEQ Assay, a bias-controlled multiplex PCR. The authors processed their data as follows. The number of nucleated cells in each sample was estimated from the amplification of reference gene primers within the assay. Sequence reads were collapsed and filtered to measure the absolute abundance of every unique TCRbeta CDR3 rearrangement. Productive Simpson clonality was computed per sample as the square root of Simpson's diversity index over productive rearrangements. TCRdb retrieved this table from immuneACCESS and kept in-frame rearrangements only. Not all clones are present; in checked studies, unresolved V genes account for under half, and no reason is known for the remainder. The D gene and trimming were derived from the DNA, and the V and J assignments and clone size from that table. The sample yields about 130,000 clones; approximately 78% were counted once. The ten largest make up about 10% of the sample.

The germline V and J ends show losses of 0 bases and 8 bases respectively, and no gene match explains 14 bases of the junction. The germline V gene yields LGHNA for CDR1 and YNFKEQ for CDR2. The CDR3 numbers 18 residues from cysteine through phenylalanine. Only the CDR3 DNA stays, 54 bases, in frame from base 1. In this chain, TRBV4-2 is recombined with TRBJ2-2, with 8 junctional bases fitting TRBD2. Sequenced: peripheral blood. The TCR comes from a man aged 60 to 75 who had recovered from COVID-19. CDR3 protein: CASSQDWVGAGAGGELFF. In nucleotides, the sequence is TGTGCCAGCAGCCAAGATTGGGTTGGAGCGGGGGCCGGAGGGGAGCTGTTTTTT.